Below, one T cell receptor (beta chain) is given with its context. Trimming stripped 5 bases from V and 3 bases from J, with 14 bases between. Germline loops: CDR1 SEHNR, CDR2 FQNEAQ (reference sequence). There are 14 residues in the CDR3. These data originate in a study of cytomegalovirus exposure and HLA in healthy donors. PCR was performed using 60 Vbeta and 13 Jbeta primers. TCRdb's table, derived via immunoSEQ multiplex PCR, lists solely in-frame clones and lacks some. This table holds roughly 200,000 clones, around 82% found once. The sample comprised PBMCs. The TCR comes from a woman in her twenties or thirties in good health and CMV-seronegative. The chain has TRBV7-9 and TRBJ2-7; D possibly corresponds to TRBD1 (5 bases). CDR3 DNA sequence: TGTGCCAGCAGCCCCAGCTCAGGGTACTACGAGCAGTACTTC. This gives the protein CASSPSSGYYEQYF. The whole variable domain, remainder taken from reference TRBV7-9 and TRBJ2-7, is DTGVSQNPRHKITKRGQNVTFRCDPISEHNRLYWYRQTLGQGPEFLTYFQNEAQLEKSRLLSDRFSAERPKGSFSTLEIQRTEQGDSAMYLCASSPSSGYYEQYFGPGTRLTVT.